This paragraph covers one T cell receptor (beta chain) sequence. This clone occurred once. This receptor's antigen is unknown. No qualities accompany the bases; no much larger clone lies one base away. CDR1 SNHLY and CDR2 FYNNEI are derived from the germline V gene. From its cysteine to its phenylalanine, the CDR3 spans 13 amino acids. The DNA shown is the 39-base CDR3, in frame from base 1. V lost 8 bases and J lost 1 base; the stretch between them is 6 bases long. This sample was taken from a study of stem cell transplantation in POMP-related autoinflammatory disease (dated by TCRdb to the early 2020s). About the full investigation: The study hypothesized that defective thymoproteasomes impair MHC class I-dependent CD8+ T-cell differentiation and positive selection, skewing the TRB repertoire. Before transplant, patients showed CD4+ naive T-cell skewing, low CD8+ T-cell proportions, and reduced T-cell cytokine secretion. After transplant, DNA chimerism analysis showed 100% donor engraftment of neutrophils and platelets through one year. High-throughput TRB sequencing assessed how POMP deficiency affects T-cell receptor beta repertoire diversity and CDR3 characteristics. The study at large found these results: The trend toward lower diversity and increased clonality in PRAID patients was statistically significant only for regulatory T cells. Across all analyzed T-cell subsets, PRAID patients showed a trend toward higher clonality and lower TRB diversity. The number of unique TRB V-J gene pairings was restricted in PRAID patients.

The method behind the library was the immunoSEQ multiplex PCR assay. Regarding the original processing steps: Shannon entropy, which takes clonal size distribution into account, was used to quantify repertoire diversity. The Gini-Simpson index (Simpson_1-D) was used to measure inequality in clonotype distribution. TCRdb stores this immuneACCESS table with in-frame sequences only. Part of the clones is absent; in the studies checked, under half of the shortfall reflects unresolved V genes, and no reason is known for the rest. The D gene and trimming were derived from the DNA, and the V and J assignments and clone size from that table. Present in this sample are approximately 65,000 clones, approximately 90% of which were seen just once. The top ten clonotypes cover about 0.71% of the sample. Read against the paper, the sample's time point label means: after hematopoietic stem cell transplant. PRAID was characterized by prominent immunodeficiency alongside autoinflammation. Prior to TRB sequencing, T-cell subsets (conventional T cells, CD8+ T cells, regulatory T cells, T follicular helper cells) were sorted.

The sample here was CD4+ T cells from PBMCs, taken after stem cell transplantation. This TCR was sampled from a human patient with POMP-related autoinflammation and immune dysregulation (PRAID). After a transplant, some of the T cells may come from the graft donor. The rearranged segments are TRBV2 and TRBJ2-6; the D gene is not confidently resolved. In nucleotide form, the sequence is TGTGCCAGCCGACAATCTGGGGCCAACGTCCTGACTTTC. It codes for CASRQSGANVLTF.